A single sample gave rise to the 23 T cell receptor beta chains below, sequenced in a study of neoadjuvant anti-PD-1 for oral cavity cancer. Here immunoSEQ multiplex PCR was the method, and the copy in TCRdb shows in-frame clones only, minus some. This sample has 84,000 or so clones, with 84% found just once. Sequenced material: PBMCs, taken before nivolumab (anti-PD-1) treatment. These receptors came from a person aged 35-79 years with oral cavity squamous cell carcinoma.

For the CDR3, the DNA is TGCGCCAGCAGTGATGGGGCCGGTGAGCAGTTCTTC. It yields the protein CASSDGAGEQFF. J is TRBJ2-1 and V is TRBV10-1; D may be TRBD1 (5 bases). Germline loops: CDR1 WNHNN, CDR2 SYGVQD (reference sequence). The CDR3 is made up of 12 amino acids. With 3 bases removed from V and 9 bases from J, the gap between germline ends came to 9 bases.

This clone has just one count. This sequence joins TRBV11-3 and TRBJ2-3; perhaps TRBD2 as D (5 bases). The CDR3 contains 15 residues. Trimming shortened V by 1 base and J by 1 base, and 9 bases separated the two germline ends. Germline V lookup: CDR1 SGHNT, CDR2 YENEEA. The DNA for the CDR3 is TGTGCCAGCAGCTTAGCCAGCGGACGCACAGATACGCAGTATTTT. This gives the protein CASSLASGRTDTQYF.

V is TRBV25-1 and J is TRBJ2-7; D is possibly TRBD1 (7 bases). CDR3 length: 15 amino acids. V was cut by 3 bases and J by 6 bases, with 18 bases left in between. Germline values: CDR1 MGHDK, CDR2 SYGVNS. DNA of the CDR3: TGTGCCAGCAGTGATTTTAGGAACAGGGGAGGCGAGCAGTACTTC. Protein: CASSDFRNRGGEQYF.

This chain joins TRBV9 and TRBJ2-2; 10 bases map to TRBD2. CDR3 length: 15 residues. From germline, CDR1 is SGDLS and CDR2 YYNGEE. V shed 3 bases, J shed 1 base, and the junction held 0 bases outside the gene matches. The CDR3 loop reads CASSASGRNTGELFF. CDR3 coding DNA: TGTGCCAGCAGCGCTAGCGGGAGGAACACCGGGGAGCTGTTTTTT.

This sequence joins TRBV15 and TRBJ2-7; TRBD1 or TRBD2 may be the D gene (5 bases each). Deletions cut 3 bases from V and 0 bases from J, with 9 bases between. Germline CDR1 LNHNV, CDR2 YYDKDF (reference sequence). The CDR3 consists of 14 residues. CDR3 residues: CATSSRDVSYEQYF. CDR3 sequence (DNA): TGTGCCACCAGCAGCAGGGACGTCTCCTACGAGCAGTACTTC.

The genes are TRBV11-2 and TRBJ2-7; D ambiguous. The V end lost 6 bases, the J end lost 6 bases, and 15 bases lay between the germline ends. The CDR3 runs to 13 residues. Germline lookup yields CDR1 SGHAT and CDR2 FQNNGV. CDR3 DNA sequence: TGTGCCAGCAGGTCCCCCGGAGTGGGCGAGCAGTACTTC. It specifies CASRSPGVGEQYF.

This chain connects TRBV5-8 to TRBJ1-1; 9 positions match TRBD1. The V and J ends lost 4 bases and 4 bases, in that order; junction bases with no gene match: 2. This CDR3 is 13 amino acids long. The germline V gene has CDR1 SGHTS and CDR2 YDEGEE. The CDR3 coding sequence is TGTGCCAGCAGCATGACAGGGGGCACTGAAGCTTTCTTT. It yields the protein CASSMTGGTEAFF. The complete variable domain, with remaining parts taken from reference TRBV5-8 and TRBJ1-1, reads EAGVTQSPTHLIKTRGQQATLRCSPISGHTSVYWYQQALGLGLQFLLWYDEGEERNRGNFPPRFSGRQFPNYSSELNVNALELEDSALYLCASSMTGGTEAFFGQGTRLTVV.

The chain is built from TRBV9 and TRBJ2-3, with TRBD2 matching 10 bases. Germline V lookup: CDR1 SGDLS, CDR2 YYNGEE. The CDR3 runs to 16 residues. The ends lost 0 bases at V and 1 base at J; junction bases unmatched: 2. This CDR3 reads CASSVAGTSGTDTQYF. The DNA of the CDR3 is TGTGCCAGCAGCGTAGCCGGGACTAGCGGCACAGATACGCAGTATTTT.

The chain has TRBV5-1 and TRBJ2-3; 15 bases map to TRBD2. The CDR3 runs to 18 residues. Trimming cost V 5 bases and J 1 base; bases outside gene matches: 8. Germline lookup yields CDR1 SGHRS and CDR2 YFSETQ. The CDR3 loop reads CASSVGTSGRPGTDTQYF. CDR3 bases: TGCGCCAGCAGTGTCGGGACTAGCGGGAGGCCGGGCACAGATACGCAGTATTTT.

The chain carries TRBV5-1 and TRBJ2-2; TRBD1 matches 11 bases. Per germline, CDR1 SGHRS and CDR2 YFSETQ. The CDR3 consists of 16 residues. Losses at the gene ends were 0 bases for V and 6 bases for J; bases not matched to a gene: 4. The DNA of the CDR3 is TGCGCCAGCAGCTTGGCCGGACAGGGGGCCCCCGGGGAGCTGTTTTTT. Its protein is CASSLAGQGAPGELFF.

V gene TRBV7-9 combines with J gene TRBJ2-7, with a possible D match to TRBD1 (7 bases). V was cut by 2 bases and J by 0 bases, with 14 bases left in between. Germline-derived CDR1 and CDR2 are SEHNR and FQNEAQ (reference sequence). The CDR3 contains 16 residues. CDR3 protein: CASSLTAGGLSYEQYF. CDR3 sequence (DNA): TGTGCCAGCAGCTTAACCGCAGGGGGACTCTCCTACGAGCAGTACTTC.

The CDR3 protein is CASSSTGAYGYTF. CDR3 DNA sequence: TGTGCCAGCAGCTCCACAGGGGCGTATGGCTACACCTTC. This chain uses TRBV11-2 with TRBJ1-2, with 7 bases aligning to TRBD1. V shed 4 bases, J shed 5 bases, and the junction held 4 bases outside the gene matches. The CDR3 contains 13 residues. The germline gives CDR1 SGHAT, CDR2 FQNNGV. Full variable domain (rest looked up from reference TRBV11-2 and TRBJ1-2): EAGVAQSPRYKIIEKRQSVAFWCNPISGHATLYWYQQILGQGPKLLIQFQNNGVVDDSQLPKDRFSAERLKGVDSTLKIQPAKLEDSAVYLCASSSTGAYGYTFGSGTRLTVV.

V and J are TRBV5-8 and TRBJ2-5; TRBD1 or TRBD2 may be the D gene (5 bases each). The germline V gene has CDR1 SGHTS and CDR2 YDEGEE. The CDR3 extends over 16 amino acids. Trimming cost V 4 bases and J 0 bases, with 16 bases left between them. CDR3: CASSPQGPTYQETQYF. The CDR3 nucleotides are TGTGCCAGCAGCCCCCAGGGACCCACGTACCAAGAGACCCAGTACTTC.

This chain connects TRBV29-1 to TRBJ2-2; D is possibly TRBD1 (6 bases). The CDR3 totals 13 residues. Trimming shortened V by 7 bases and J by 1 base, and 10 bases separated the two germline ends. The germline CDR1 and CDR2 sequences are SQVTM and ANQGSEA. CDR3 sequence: CSASQGNTGELFF. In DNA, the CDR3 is TGCAGCGCCTCACAGGGGAACACCGGGGAGCTGTTTTTT.

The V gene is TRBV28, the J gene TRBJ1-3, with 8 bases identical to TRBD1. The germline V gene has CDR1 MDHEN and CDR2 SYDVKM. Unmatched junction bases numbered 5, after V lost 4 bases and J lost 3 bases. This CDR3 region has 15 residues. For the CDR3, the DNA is TGTGCCAGCAGTTCGCAGGGGGCCGATGGAAACACCATATATTTT. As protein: CASSSQGADGNTIYF.

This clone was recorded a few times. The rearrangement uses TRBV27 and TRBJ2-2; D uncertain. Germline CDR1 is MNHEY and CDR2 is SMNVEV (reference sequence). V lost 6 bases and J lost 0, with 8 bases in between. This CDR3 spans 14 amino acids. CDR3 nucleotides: TGTGCCAGCAGGACGGGCGCGAACACCGGGGAGCTGTTTTTT. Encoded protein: CASRTGANTGELFF.

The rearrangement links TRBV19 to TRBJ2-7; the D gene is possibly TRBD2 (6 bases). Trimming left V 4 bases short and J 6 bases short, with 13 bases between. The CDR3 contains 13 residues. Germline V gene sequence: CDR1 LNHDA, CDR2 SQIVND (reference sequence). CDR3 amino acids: CASSRRDVGEQYF. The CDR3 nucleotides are TGTGCCAGTAGTAGGCGGGATGTGGGCGAGCAGTACTTC. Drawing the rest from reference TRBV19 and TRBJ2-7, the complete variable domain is DGGITQSPKYLFRKEGQNVTLSCEQNLNHDAMYWYRQDPGQGLRLIYYSQIVNDFQKGDIAEGYSVSREKKESFPLTVTSAQKNPTAFYLCASSRRDVGEQYFGPGTRLTVT.

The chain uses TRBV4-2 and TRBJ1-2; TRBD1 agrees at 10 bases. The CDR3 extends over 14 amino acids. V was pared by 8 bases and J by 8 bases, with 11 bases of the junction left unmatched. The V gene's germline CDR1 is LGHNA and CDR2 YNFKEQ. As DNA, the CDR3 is TGTGCCAGCGAGACCGGGACAGGGGAAGGAGGCTACACCTTC. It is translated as CASETGTGEGGYTF.

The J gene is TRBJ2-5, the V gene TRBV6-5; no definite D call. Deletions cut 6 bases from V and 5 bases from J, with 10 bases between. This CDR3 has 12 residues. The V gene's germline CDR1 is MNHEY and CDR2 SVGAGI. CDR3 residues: CASRSTRETQYF. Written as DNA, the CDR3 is TGTGCCAGCAGGTCCACGAGGGAGACCCAGTACTTC.

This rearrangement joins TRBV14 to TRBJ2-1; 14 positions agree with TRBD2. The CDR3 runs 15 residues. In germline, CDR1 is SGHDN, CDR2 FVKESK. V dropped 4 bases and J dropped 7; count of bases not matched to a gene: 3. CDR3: CASSRRLAGGNEQFF. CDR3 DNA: TGTGCCAGCAGCCGCCGACTAGCGGGAGGGAATGAGCAGTTCTTC.

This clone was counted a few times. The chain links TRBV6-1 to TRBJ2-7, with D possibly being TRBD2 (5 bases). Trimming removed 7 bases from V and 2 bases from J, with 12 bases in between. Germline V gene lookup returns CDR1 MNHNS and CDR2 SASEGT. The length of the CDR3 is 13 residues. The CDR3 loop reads CASTDSSPYEQYF. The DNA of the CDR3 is TGTGCCAGCACGGACTCCTCTCCCTACGAGCAGTACTTC.

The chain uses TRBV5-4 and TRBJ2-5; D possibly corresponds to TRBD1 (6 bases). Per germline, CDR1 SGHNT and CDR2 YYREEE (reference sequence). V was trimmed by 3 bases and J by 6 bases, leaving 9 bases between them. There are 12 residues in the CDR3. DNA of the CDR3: TGTGCCAGCAGCTCACAGGGACAGACCCAGTACTTC. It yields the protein CASSSQGQTQYF.

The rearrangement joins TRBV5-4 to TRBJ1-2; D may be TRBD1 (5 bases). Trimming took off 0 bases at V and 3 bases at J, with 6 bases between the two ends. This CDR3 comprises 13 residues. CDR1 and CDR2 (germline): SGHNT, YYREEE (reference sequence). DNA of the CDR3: TGTGCCAGCAGCTTGGTGGGGGACTATGGCTACACCTTC. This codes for CASSLVGDYGYTF.